One T cell receptor beta chain is described in this entry. This entry comes from a study of blood T cell repertoires in COVID-19. About the study: The cDNA or gDNA used as material had been derived from T cells, B-cell-depleted T cells, or PBMCs.

Clones were read by immunoSEQ multiplex PCR, and TCRdb kept only the in-frame ones, dropping some. The data hold 100,000 to 150,000 clones, with roughly 83% observed a single time. Germline V CDR1 and CDR2: DFQATT, SNEGSKA (reference sequence). V lost 3 bases and J lost 1; bases outside the gene matches: 5. This CDR3 comprises 14 residues. The source of this sequence is a human donor in a cohort sampled during active COVID-19. The sequenced material came from peripheral blood. J is TRBJ1-1 and V is TRBV20-1, with 7 bases matching TRBD1. The CDR3 spells CSASEGQANTEAFF. CDR3 in DNA: TGCAGTGCTAGTGAAGGACAGGCGAACACTGAAGCTTTCTTT.